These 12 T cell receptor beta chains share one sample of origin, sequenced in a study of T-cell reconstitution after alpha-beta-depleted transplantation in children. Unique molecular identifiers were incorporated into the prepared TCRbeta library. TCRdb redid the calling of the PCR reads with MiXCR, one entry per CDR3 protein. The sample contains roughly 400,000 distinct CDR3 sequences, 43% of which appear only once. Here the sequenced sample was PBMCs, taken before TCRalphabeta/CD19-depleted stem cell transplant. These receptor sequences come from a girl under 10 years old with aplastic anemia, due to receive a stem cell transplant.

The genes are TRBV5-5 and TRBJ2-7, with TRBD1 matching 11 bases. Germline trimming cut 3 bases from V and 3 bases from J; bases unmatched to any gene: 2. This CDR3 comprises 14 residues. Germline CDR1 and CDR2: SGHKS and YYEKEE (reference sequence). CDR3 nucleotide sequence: TGTGCCAGCAGCTGGACAGGGGGCTTCTACGAGCAGTACTTC. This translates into CASSWTGGFYEQYF. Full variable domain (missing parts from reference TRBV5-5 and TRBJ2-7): DAGVTQSPTHLIKTRGQQVTLRCSPISGHKSVSWYQQVLGQGPQFIFQYYEKEERGRGNFPDRFSARQFPNYSSELNVNALLLGDSALYLCASSWTGGFYEQYFGPGTRLTVT.

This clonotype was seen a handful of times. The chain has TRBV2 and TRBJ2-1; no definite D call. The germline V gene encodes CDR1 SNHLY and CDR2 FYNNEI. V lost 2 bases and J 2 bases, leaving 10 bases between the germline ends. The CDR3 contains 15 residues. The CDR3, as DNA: TGTGCCAGCAGTGAATTACAGAAGGCCTACAATGAGCAGTTCTTC. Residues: CASSELQKAYNEQFF.

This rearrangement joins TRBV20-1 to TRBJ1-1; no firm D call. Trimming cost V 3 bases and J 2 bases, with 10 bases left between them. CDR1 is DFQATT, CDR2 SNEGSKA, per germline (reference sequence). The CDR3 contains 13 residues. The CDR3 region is CSASDGYNTEAFF. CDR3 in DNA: TGCAGTGCTAGCGACGGGTATAACACTGAAGCTTTCTTT.

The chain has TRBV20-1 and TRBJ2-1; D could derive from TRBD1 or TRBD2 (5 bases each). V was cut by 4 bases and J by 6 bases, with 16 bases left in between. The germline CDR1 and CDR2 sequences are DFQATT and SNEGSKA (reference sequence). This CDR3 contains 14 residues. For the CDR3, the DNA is TGCAGTGCTACCCGCTCCGGGGCCCGCAATGAGCAGTTCTTC. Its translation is CSATRSGARNEQFF.

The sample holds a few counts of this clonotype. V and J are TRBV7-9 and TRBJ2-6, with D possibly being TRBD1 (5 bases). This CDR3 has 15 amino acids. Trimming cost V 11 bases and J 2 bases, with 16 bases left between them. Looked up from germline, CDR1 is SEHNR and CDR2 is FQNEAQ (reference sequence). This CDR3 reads CAGRQLRAGANVLTF. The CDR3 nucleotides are TGTGCCGGGCGACAGCTACGGGCTGGGGCCAACGTCCTGACTTTC.

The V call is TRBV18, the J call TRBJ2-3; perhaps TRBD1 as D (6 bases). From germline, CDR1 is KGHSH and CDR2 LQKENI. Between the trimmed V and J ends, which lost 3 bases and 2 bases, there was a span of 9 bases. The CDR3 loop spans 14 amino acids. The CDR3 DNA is TGTGCCAGCTCACCTACAGGGTTCACAGATACGCAGTATTTT. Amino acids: CASSPTGFTDTQYF.

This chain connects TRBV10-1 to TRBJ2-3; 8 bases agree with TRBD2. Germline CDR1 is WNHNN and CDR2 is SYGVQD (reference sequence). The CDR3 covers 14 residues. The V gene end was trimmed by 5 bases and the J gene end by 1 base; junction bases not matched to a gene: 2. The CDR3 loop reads CASSPTSGTDTQYF. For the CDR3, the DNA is TGCGCCAGCAGTCCGACTAGCGGCACAGATACGCAGTATTTT.

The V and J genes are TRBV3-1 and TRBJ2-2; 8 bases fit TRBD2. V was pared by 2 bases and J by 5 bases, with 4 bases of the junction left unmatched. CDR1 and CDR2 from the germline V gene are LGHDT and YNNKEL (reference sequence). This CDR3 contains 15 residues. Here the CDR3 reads CASSQYQRETGELFF. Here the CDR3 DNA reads TGTGCCAGCAGCCAATATCAGCGGGAGACCGGGGAGCTGTTTTTT.

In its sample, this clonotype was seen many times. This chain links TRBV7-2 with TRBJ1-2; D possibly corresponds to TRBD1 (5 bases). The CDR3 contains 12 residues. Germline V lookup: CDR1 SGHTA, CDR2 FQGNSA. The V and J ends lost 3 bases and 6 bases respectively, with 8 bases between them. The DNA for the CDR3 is TGTGCCAGCAGCTTTCCAGGGAATGGCTACACCTTC. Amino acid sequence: CASSFPGNGYTF.

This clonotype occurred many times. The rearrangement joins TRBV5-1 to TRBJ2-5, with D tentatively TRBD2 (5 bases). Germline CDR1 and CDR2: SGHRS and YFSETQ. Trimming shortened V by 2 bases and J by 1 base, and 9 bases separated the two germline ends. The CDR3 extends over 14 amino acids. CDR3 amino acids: CASSFTGTQETQYF. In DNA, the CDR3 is TGCGCCAGCAGCTTCACGGGAACCCAAGAGACCCAGTACTTC.

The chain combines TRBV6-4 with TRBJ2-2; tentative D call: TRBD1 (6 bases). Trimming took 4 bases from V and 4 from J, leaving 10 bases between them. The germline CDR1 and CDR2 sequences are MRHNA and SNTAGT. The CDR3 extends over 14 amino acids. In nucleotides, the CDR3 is TGTGCCAGCAGTGGCACAGGGAGCACCGGGGAGCTGTTTTTT. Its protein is CASSGTGSTGELFF.

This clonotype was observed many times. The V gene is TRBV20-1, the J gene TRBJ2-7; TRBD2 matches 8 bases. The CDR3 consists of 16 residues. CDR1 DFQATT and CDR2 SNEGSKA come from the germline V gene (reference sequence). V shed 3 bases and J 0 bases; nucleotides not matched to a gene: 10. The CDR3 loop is CSASSAAGGLSYEQYF. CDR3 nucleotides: TGCAGTGCTAGCTCGGCCGCGGGAGGTCTCTCCTACGAGCAGTACTTC.